The 29 T cell receptor beta chains in this list originate from one sample, sequenced in a study of sequential checkpoint blockade in melanoma. Data came from immunoSEQ multiplex PCR; TCRdb stores just in-frame clones and leaves some out. The sample includes 10,000 to 11,000 clones, 76% of them seen just once. Stated treatment: randomized to nivolumab then ipilimumab (arm A) or the reverse (arm B). Specimen: CD8+ T cells sorted from blood (inferred from file names), collected from a patient given nivolumab and ipilimumab in sequence. These receptors were collected from a human donor with melanoma.

The rearrangement joins TRBV5-6 to TRBJ1-1; D is unresolved. V lost 4 bases and J 0 bases, leaving 13 bases between the germline ends. CDR1 SGHDT and CDR2 YYEEEE come from the germline V gene. The CDR3 is 15 residues long. CDR3 nucleotide sequence: TGTGCCAGCAGCAGGACTTTACTAATGAACACTGAAGCTTTCTTT. Protein sequence: CASSRTLLMNTEAFF.

J is TRBJ2-6 and V is TRBV19; D not certain. The CDR3 consists of 14 residues. V gave up 6 bases and J gave up 0 bases, with 6 bases separating them. From germline, CDR1 is LNHDA and CDR2 SQIVND (reference sequence). CDR3 amino acids: CASSSVSGANVLTF. For the CDR3, the DNA is TGTGCCAGTAGCAGCGTCTCTGGGGCCAACGTCCTGACTTTC.

V and J are TRBV11-2 and TRBJ2-7, with D possibly TRBD2 on 6 matching bases. This CDR3 is built from 13 residues. Trimming removed 4 bases from V and 3 bases from J, with 10 bases in between. The germline CDR1 and CDR2 sequences are SGHAT and FQNNGV. CDR3 in DNA: TGTGCCAGCAGCTCGGGACTGAACTACGAGCAGTACTTC. Its translation: CASSSGLNYEQYF.

V and J are TRBV19 and TRBJ1-1; 8 bases align to TRBD1. Per germline, CDR1 LNHDA and CDR2 SQIVND (reference sequence). The CDR3 covers 16 residues. Trimming took 7 bases from V and 1 from J; bases not matched to a gene: 11. The CDR3 loop reads CASTATEGTGNTEAFF. CDR3 nucleotides: TGTGCCAGTACTGCCACTGAGGGGACAGGGAACACTGAAGCTTTCTTT.

The chain employs TRBV6-4 and TRBJ1-1; D is ambiguous. The CDR3 runs 13 residues. Germline V lookup: CDR1 MRHNA, CDR2 SNTAGT. Trimming cost V 4 bases and J 1 base, with 7 bases left between them. For the CDR3, the DNA is TGTGCCAGCAGTGGTGGAGGGAACACTGAAGCTTTCTTT. Translation: CASSGGGNTEAFF.

The chain joins TRBV6-6 to TRBJ1-6; the match to TRBD1 covers 7 bases. V was clipped by 2 bases and J by 6 bases; unmatched bases: 7. The CDR3 runs to 16 residues. In germline, CDR1 is MNHNY, CDR2 SVGAGI (reference sequence). The CDR3 DNA reads as TGTGCCAGCAGTTACGCTTTACAGGGGACTAATTCACCCCTCCACTTT. Protein: CASSYALQGTNSPLHF.

This clone occurred a few times. The chain combines TRBV5-1 with TRBJ2-7, with D unresolved. Germline CDR1 is SGHRS and CDR2 is YFSETQ. Trimming removed 2 bases at V and 2 bases at J, with 11 bases between. This CDR3 has 14 amino acids. For the CDR3, the DNA is TGCGCCAGCAGCTTAAACCCGAGCACCTACGAGCAGTACTTC. Its protein is CASSLNPSTYEQYF.

This clone was seen a few times. The rearrangement joins TRBV7-9 to TRBJ2-7; 14 nucleotides match TRBD2. V was pared by 5 bases and J by 0 bases, with 3 bases of the junction left unmatched. CDR1 and CDR2 (germline): SEHNR, FQNEAQ (reference sequence). The CDR3 contains 16 residues. This CDR3 is CASSRTSGGRSYEQYF. Written as DNA, the CDR3 is TGTGCCAGCAGCCGGACTAGCGGGGGGCGCTCCTACGAGCAGTACTTC.

This clone turned up a few times. The chain has TRBV5-1 and TRBJ1-6, with a weak D call TRBD1 (5 bases). CDR1 SGHRS and CDR2 YFSETQ come from the germline V gene. V was shortened by 0 bases and J by 12 bases, with 19 bases between the two germline ends. The CDR3 is 16 amino acids. CDR3 in DNA: TGCGCCAGCAGCTTGGCCACGGCGGGGGAAATGGGACCCCTCCACTTT. Its translation: CASSLATAGEMGPLHF.

This sequence joins TRBV9 and TRBJ2-7, with TRBD1 identical over 8 bases. V shed 6 bases, J shed 1 base, and the junction held 6 bases outside the gene matches. CDR1 and CDR2 from the germline V gene are SGDLS and YYNGEE. There are 14 residues in the CDR3. The CDR3 sequence is CASTQGAGSYEQYF. The CDR3 bases are TGTGCCAGCACCCAGGGGGCAGGTTCCTACGAGCAGTACTTC.

The table lists this clone with a count of one. V gene TRBV11-2 combines with J gene TRBJ2-7; tentatively, D is TRBD2 (5 bases). The CDR3 has 16 amino acids. Trimming left V 2 bases short and J 0 bases short, with 14 bases between. Looked up from germline, CDR1 is SGHAT and CDR2 is FQNNGV. The DNA for the CDR3 is TGTGCCAGCAGCTTACTAGACGGACTCATCTCCTACGAGCAGTACTTC. This sequence encodes CASSLLDGLISYEQYF.

The V gene is TRBV13, the J gene TRBJ2-2, with no clear D. Trimming removed 0 bases at V and 3 bases at J, with 8 bases between. This CDR3 contains 15 residues. Per the germline V gene, CDR1 is PRHDT and CDR2 is FYEKMQ (reference sequence). The CDR3 here is CASSLGQVDTGELFF. DNA of the CDR3: TGTGCCAGCAGCTTAGGCCAGGTTGACACCGGGGAGCTGTTTTTT. The full variable domain, its missing parts supplied by reference TRBV13 and TRBJ2-2, is AAGVIQSPRHLIKEKRETATLKCYPIPRHDTVYWYQQGPGQDPQFLISFYEKMQSDKGSIPDRFSAQQFSDYHSELNMSSLELGDSALYFCASSLGQVDTGELFFGEGSRLTVL.

In this sample, this clone turned up once. The chain joins TRBV6-1 to TRBJ1-1; the D is unclear. The CDR3 covers 15 residues. With 2 bases removed from V and 0 bases from J, the gap between germline ends came to 10 bases. Germline V gives CDR1 MNHNS, CDR2 SASEGT. This CDR3 reads CASSEYGSLNTEAFF. CDR3 DNA: TGTGCCAGCAGTGAATACGGGAGTCTGAACACTGAAGCTTTCTTT.

This clone has more than one count but fewer than ten. The CDR3 region has the DNA TGCGCCAGCAGCCCGGAACAGGGCTACGAGCAGTACTTC. It translates to CASSPEQGYEQYF. V and J are TRBV4-3 and TRBJ2-7; a possible D gene is TRBD1 (6 bases). The CDR3 is made up of 13 amino acids. Germline assignment: CDR1 LGHNA and CDR2 YSLEER. Trimming removed 4 bases from V and 3 bases from J, with 10 bases in between.

The gene calls are TRBV5-1 and TRBJ1-5; 9 bases fit TRBD1. The germline gives CDR1 SGHRS, CDR2 YFSETQ. This CDR3 has 14 amino acids. V shed 2 bases and J 6 bases; nucleotides not matched to a gene: 3. In DNA form, the CDR3 reads TGCGCCAGCAGCTTAGGGACAGGGACTCAGCCCCAGCATTTT. This encodes CASSLGTGTQPQHF.

The chain couples TRBV5-5 to TRBJ1-3, with D perhaps matching TRBD1 (5 bases). The CDR3 contains 16 residues. The V gene's germline CDR1 is SGHKS and CDR2 YYEKEE (reference sequence). Trimming stripped 0 bases from V and 4 bases from J, with 14 bases between. DNA of the CDR3: TGTGCCAGCAGCTTGGTTCCAGGGTCGATAGGAAACACCATATATTTT. Its translation: CASSLVPGSIGNTIYF. Using reference TRBV5-5 and TRBJ1-3 for the parts outside the CDR3, the full variable domain is DAGVTQSPTHLIKTRGQQVTLRCSPISGHKSVSWYQQVLGQGPQFIFQYYEKEERGRGNFPDRFSARQFPNYSSELNVNALLLGDSALYLCASSLVPGSIGNTIYFGEGSWLTVV.

In this sample, this clone turned up once. This rearrangement joins TRBV5-6 to TRBJ1-1; 9 nucleotides match TRBD1. CDR1 and CDR2 (germline): SGHDT, YYEEEE. J was trimmed by 4 bases and V by 2 bases; bases with no gene match: 12. The CDR3 is made up of 17 amino acids. CDR3 bases: TGTGCCAGCAGCTTCCCCCGACTACAGGGGGCTACCACTGAAGCTTTCTTT. It encodes CASSFPRLQGATTEAFF. Full variable domain (outside the CDR3, taken from reference TRBV5-6 and TRBJ1-1): DAGVTQSPTHLIKTRGQQVTLRCSPKSGHDTVSWYQQALGQGPQFIFQYYEEEERQRGNFPDRFSGHQFPNYSSELNVNALLLGDSALYLCASSFPRLQGATTEAFFGQGTRLTVV.

The chain couples TRBV11-3 to TRBJ2-7; D gene ambiguous. CDR1 SGHNT and CDR2 YENEEA come from the germline V gene. The CDR3 totals 16 residues. Trimming shortened V by 1 base and J by 0 bases, and 13 bases separated the two germline ends. In DNA, the CDR3 is TGTGCCAGCAGCTTAGTAGGTCAGGAAAGCTCCTACGAGCAGTACTTC. This codes for CASSLVGQESSYEQYF. The full variable domain, in which reference TRBV11-3 and TRBJ2-7 provide the parts outside the CDR3, is EAGVVQSPRYKIIEKKQPVAFWCNPISGHNTLYWYLQNLGQGPELLIRYENEEAVDDSQLPKDRFSAERLKGVDSTLKIQPAELGDSAVYLCASSLVGQESSYEQYFGPGTRLTVT.

The chain is built from TRBV4-1 and TRBJ2-1; 8 nucleotides match TRBD2. Germline trimming cut 0 bases from V and 10 bases from J; bases unmatched to any gene: 8. The germline V gene encodes CDR1 MGHRA and CDR2 YSYEKL. This CDR3 has 15 amino acids. Here the CDR3 reads CASSQEPDPGGEQFF. The CDR3 DNA reads TGCGCCAGCAGCCAAGAACCGGACCCGGGAGGGGAGCAGTTCTTC.

The rearrangement links TRBV7-2 to TRBJ1-5; D may be TRBD1 (6 bases). Per germline, CDR1 SGHTA and CDR2 FQGNSA. This CDR3 has 18 amino acids. Trimming removed 3 bases from V and 6 bases from J, with 24 bases in between. CDR3 DNA: TGTGCCAGCAGCTTGAACAGGGCCCCCGGGCCTTCAGGTCAGCCCCAGCATTTT. Its translation is CASSLNRAPGPSGQPQHF.

The chain joins TRBV27 to TRBJ2-7; 8 bases align to TRBD2. CDR1 and CDR2 from the germline V gene are MNHEY and SMNVEV (reference sequence). Trimming took 6 bases from V and 4 from J; bases not matched to a gene: 5. This CDR3 contains 13 residues. The CDR3 reads CASRGAGAYEQYF. CDR3 bases: TGTGCCAGCAGGGGAGCGGGGGCTTACGAGCAGTACTTC.

This clone was recorded once. The chain joins TRBV23-1 to TRBJ1-2, with 8 bases fitting TRBD1. TRBV23-1 has ORF status, its function being uncertain. The CDR3 contains 15 residues. The ends lost 2 bases at V and 2 bases at J; junction bases unmatched: 4. The CDR3 spells CASSQPQGENYGYTF. The CDR3, as DNA: TGCGCCAGCAGTCAACCACAGGGGGAAAACTATGGCTACACCTTC.

V usage is TRBV4-3 and J usage is TRBJ2-7; TRBD1 aligns across 7 bases. Losses at the gene ends were 0 bases for V and 2 bases for J; bases not matched to a gene: 7. The CDR3 is made up of 16 amino acids. The germline V gene has CDR1 LGHNA and CDR2 YSLEER. This chain's CDR3 is CASSQEAGGRAYEQYF. The CDR3 DNA reads as TGCGCCAGCAGCCAAGAGGCAGGGGGTAGGGCCTACGAGCAGTACTTC.

The V and J genes are TRBV6-6 and TRBJ2-5; D possibly corresponds to TRBD1 (7 bases). TRBJ2-7 explains the end of the DNA better; the J call may be wrong. Per the germline V gene, CDR1 is MNHNY and CDR2 is SVGAGI (reference sequence). The CDR3 totals 14 residues. The CDR3 protein is CASTGDSTYYEQYF. The CDR3 nucleotides are TGTGCCAGCACGGGGGACAGCACTTACTACGAGCAGTACTTC.

V is TRBV4-3 and J is TRBJ2-7, with D tentatively TRBD1 (6 bases). Germline V gene sequence: CDR1 LGHNA, CDR2 YSLEER. This CDR3 spans 18 amino acids. V lost 0 bases, J lost 4 bases, and 22 bases lay in between. The CDR3 nucleotides read TGCGCCAGCAGCCAAGATTCTGAGGAGACAGGAGAATCGTACGAGCAGTACTTC. This encodes CASSQDSEETGESYEQYF.

The J gene is TRBJ2-1, the V gene TRBV27; 10 positions match TRBD2. J lost 6 bases, V lost 3 bases, and 11 bases had no gene match. This CDR3 is 17 amino acids long. CDR1 is MNHEY, CDR2 SMNVEV, per germline (reference sequence). The CDR3 is CASSFRLLAGEVNEQFF. The CDR3 DNA follows: TGTGCCAGCAGTTTCCGGTTGCTAGCGGGGGAGGTCAATGAGCAGTTCTTC.

The chain combines TRBV7-2 with TRBJ2-7; 12 bases agree with TRBD1. With 0 bases clipped from V and 4 bases from J, the junction kept 10 bases outside the gene matches. This CDR3 has 18 residues. From germline, CDR1 is SGHTA and CDR2 FQGNSA. CDR3 sequence: CASSLAQTPGQGAYEQYF. As DNA, the CDR3 is TGTGCCAGCAGCTTAGCCCAAACACCGGGACAGGGGGCTTACGAGCAGTACTTC. Drawing the rest from reference TRBV7-2 and TRBJ2-7, the complete variable domain is GAGVSQSPSNKVTEKGKDVELRCDPISGHTALYWYRQSLGQGLEFLIYFQGNSAPDKSGLPSDRFSAERTGGSVSTLTIQRTQQEDSAVYLCASSLAQTPGQGAYEQYFGPGTRLTVT.

The chain combines TRBV5-1 with TRBJ2-1; 7 positions agree with TRBD1. This CDR3 region has 14 residues. The ends lost 4 bases at V and 7 bases at J; junction bases unmatched: 8. Germline lookup yields CDR1 SGHRS and CDR2 YFSETQ. Here the CDR3 reads CASSPRDSRNEQFF. The CDR3 DNA follows: TGCGCCAGCAGCCCGAGGGACAGTAGGAATGAGCAGTTCTTC.

The CDR3 nucleotides read TGTGCCAGCCTCTGGGGGGGATCTAACTATGGCTACACCTTC. Protein sequence: CASLWGGSNYGYTF. V usage is TRBV28 and J usage is TRBJ1-2, with D perhaps matching TRBD1 (5 bases). V was shortened by 8 bases and J by 0 bases, with 13 bases between the two germline ends. The CDR3 extends over 14 amino acids. CDR1 and CDR2 from the germline V gene are MDHEN and SYDVKM.